Reported below is one TCR beta chain. The antigen is undetermined. This CDR3 spans 15 amino acids. Between the trimmed V and J ends, which lost 2 bases and 3 bases, there was a span of 14 bases. CDR1 is MNHEY, CDR2 SVGAGI, per germline. This sample is part of a study of shared clonotypes between healthy human individuals. The study's findings and limits: Clonotypes not shared had lower generation probabilities than those common to all four donors. Incomplete sequencing of sorted subsets was indicated by rarefaction despite large depth.

Per the authors' pipeline: Filtering differed for immunoSEQ, which gave only junction sequences without quality scores. Assay: immunoSEQ multiplex PCR; the TCRdb copy retains only in-frame clones and omits some. That table gives V, J and clone size, and the DNA gave D and trimming. The table lists millions of clones, 95% of them singletons. The genes are TRBV6-5 and TRBJ2-7; D perhaps matches TRBD1 (6 bases). Sequencing used naive CD4+ T cells sorted from blood. Subset in this sample: CD45RA+ positively selected. The sequence came from a man aged 18 to 30 in good health. The CDR3 loop reads CASSYTADSNYEQYF. The CDR3 DNA follows: TGTGCCAGCAGTTACACCGCGGACAGCAACTACGAGCAGTACTTC.